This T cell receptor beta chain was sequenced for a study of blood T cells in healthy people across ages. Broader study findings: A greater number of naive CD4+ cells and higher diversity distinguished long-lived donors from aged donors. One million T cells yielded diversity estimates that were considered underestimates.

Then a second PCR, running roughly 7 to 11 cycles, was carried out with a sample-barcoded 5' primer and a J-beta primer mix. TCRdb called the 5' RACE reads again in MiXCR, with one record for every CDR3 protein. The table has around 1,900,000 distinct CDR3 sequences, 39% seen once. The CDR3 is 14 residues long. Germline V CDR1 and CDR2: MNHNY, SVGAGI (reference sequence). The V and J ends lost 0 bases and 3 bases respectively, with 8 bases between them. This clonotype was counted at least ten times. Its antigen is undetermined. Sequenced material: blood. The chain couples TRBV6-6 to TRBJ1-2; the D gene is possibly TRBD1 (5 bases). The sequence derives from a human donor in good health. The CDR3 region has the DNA TGTGCCAGCAGTTACTCCGGGACGGACTATGGCTACACCTTC. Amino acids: CASSYSGTDYGYTF.